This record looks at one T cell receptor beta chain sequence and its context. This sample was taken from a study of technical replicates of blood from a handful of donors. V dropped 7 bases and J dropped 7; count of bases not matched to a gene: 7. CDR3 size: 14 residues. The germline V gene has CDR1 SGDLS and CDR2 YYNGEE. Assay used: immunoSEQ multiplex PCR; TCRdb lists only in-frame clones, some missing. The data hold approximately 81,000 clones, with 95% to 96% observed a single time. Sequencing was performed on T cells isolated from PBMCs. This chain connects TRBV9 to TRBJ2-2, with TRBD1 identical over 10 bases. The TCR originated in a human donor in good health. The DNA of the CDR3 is TGTGCCAGCCGACTGGGACAGGGGAACGGGGAGCTGTTTTTT. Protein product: CASRLGQGNGELFF.